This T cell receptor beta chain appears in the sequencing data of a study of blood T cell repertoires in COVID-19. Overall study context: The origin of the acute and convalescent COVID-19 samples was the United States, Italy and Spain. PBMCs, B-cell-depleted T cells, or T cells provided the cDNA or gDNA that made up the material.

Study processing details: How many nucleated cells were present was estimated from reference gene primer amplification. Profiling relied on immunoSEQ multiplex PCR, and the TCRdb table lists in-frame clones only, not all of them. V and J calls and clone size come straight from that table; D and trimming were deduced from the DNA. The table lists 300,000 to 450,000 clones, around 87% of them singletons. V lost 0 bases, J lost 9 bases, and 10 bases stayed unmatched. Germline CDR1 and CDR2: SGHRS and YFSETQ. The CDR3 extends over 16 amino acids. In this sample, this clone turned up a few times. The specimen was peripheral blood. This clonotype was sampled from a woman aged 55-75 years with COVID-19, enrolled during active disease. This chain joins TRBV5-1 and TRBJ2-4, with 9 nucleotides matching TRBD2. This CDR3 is CASSLASASGAGIQYF. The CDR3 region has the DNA TGCGCCAGCAGCTTGGCCTCGGCTAGCGGGGCAGGCATTCAGTACTTC. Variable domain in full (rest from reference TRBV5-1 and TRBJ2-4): KAGVTQTPRYLIKTRGQQVTLSCSPISGHRSVSWYQQTPGQGLQFLFEYFSETQRNKGNFPGRFSGRQFSNSRSEMNVSTLELGDSALYLCASSLASASGAGIQYFGAGTRLSVL.